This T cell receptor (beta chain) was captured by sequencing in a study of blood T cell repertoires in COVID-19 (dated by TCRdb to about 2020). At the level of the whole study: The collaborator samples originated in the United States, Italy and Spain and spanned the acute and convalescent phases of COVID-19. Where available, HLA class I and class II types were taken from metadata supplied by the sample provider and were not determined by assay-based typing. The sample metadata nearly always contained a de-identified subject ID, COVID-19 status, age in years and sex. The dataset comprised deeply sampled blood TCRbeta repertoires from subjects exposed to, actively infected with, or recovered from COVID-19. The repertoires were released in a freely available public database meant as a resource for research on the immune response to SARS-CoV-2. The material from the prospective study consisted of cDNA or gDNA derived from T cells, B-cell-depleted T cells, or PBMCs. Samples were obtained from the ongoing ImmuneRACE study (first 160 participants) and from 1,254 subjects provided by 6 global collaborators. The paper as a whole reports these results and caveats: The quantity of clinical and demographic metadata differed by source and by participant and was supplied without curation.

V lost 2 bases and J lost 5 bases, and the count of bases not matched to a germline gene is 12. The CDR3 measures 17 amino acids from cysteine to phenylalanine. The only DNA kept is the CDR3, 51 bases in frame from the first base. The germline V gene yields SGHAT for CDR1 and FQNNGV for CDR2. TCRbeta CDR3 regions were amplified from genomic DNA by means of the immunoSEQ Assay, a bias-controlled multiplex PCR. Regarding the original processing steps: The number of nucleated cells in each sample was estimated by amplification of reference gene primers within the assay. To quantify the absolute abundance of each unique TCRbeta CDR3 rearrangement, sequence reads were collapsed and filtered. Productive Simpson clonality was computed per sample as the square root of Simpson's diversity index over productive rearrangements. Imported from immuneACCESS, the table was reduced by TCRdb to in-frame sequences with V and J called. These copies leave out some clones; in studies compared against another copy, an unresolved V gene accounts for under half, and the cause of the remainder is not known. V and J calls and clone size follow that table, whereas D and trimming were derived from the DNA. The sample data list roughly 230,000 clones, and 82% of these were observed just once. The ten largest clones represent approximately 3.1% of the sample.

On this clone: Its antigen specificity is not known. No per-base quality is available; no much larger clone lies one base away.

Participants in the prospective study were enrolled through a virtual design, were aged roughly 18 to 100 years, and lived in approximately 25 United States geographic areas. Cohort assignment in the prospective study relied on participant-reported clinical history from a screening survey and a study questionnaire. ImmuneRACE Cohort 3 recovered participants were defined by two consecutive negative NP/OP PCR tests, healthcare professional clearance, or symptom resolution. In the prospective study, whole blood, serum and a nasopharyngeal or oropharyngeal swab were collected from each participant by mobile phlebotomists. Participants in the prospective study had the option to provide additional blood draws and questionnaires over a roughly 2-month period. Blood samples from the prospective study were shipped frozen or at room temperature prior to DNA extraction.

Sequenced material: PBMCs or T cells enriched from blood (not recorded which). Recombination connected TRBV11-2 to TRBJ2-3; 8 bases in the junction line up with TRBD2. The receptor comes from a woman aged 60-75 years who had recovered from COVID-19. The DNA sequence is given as TGTGCCAGCAGCTTAAGCCGAAGGGCGGGGGGACGAGATACGCAGTATTTT. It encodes CASSLSRRAGGRDTQYF.